Sequencing of this T cell receptor beta chain was carried out in a study of blood T cell repertoires in COVID-19 (dated by TCRdb to the early 2020s). Background on the whole study: Collaborator samples came from the United States, Italy and Spain and covered acute and convalescent phases of COVID-19. The sample metadata nearly always contained a de-identified subject ID, COVID-19 status, age in years and sex. Deeply sampled blood TCRbeta repertoires from subjects exposed to, actively infected with, or recovered from COVID-19 were included in the dataset. The repertoires were released in a freely available public database meant as a resource for research on the immune response to SARS-CoV-2. Samples were obtained from the ongoing ImmuneRACE study (first 160 participants) and from roughly 1,300 subjects provided by 6 global collaborators. The material from the prospective study consisted of cDNA or gDNA derived from T cells, B-cell-depleted T cells, or PBMCs. Where available, HLA class I and class II types were obtained from metadata supplied by the sample provider rather than from assay-based typing. Overall results and qualifications from the work: The amount of clinical and demographic metadata varied by source and participant and was provided uncurated.

Enrolling through a virtual design, the prospective study's participants ranged in age from roughly 18 to 100 years and lived across 20 to 25 United States geographic areas. In the prospective study, participants were assigned to cohorts based on the clinical history participants reported in a screening survey and a study questionnaire. Recovered participants in ImmuneRACE Cohort 3 were defined as having two consecutive negative NP/OP PCR tests, clearance from a healthcare professional, or resolution of symptoms. In the prospective study, whole blood, serum and a nasopharyngeal or oropharyngeal swab were collected from each participant by mobile phlebotomists. Prospective study participants could optionally give additional blood draws and questionnaires over an approximately 2-month period. Before DNA extraction, blood samples from the prospective study were shipped at room temperature or frozen.

This clone was counted once. Its antigen remains undetermined. Base quality data are lacking; no much larger clone is found one base away. TCRbeta CDR3 regions were amplified from genomic DNA using the immunoSEQ Assay, a bias-controlled multiplex PCR. In the original analysis: The number of nucleated cells in each sample was estimated by amplification of reference gene primers within the assay. To quantify the absolute abundance of each unique TCRbeta CDR3 rearrangement, sequence reads were collapsed and filtered. For each sample, productive Simpson clonality was calculated by taking the square root of Simpson's diversity index across productive rearrangements. Not all clones reach the TCRdb copy of this immuneACCESS table, which keeps in-frame sequences only. Checked studies attribute under half of the gap to unresolved V genes and leave the rest unexplained. Clone size and V and J calls were adopted from that table, with D and trimming inferred from the DNA. For this sample the table gives a few hundred thousand clones, of which around 86% were detected only once. Together, the top ten hold over 4.5% of the sample.

V loses 1 base of germline sequence and J loses 0 bases, and the interval between the two ends is 4 bases. Reading the germline V gene (reference sequence) gives CDR1 LGHDT and CDR2 YNNKEL. The CDR3 has 14 amino acids, counting the end cysteine and phenylalanine. The retained sequence is limited to the CDR3, 42 bases, with the frame set at the first base. Recombination connected TRBV3-1 (or the pseudogene TRBV3-2) to TRBJ1-3; a confident D gene designation cannot be given. Sequenced sample: PBMCs or T cells enriched from blood (not recorded which). The receptor's source is a woman aged 50 to 60 who had recovered from COVID-19. CDR3 sequence: CASSQASSGNTIYF. The nucleotide sequence reads TGTGCCAGCAGCCAAGCCAGCTCTGGAAACACCATATATTTT.